This T cell receptor (beta chain) was documented in a study of tumor T cells in aggressive B-cell lymphoma (dated by TCRdb to the late 2010s). Regarding this clone: Its binding antigen is unknown. Base qualities were left out, and no much larger clone turns up one base away.

V is reduced by 7 bases and J by 4 bases, leaving a spacing of 11 bases between them. Spanning cysteine to phenylalanine, the CDR3 consists of 12 amino acids. Of all the DNA, just the CDR3 is kept, 36 bases in frame from base 1. Via the germline V gene, CDR1 is SGDLS and CDR2 YYNGEE. The protocol used for the library was the immunoSEQ multiplex PCR assay. TCRdb holds this immuneACCESS table with in-frame rearrangements only. Some clones are missing; in checked studies, unresolved V genes explain under half, and the rest has no known cause. The table for this sample lists some 530 clones; over 80% of them were counted only once. Around 15% of the sample is in the top ten clones.

The chain is made from TRBV9 and TRBJ1-1; a tentative D match to TRBD1 spans 5 bases. The clonotype comes from an adult with diffuse large B cell lymphoma. The source material was tumor tissue. CDR3 region: CASGGGATEAFF. The DNA sequence is given as TGTGCCAGCGGGGGGGGAGCCACTGAAGCTTTCTTT.